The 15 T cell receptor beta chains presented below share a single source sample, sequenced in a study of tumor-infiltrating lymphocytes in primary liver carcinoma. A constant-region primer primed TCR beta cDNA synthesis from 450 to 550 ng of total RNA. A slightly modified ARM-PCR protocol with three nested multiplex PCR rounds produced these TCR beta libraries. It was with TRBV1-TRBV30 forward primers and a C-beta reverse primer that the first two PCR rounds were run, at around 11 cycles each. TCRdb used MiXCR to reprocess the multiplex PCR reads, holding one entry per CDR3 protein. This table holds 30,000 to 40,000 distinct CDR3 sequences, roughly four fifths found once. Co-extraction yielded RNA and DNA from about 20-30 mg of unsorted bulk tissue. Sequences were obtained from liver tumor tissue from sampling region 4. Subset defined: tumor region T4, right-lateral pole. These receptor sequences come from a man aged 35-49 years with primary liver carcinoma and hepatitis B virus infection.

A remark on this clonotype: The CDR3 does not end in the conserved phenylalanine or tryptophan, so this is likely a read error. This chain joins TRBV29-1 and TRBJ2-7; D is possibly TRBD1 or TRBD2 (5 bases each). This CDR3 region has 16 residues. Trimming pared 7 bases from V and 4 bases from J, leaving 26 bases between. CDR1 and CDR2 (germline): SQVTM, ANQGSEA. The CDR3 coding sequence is TGCAGCGCTATGACATCTGGGACCGGCACTCCTTACGAGCAGTACTAC. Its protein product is CSAMTSGTGTPYEQYY.

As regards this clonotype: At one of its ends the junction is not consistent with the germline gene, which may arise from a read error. The CDR3 here is CASSLGQGATDEQLF. The CDR3 region has the DNA TGTGCCAGCAGCTTGGGACAGGGGGCGACAGATGAGCAGCTCTTC. This chain connects TRBV28 to TRBJ2-1, with 12 bases fitting TRBD1. The length of the CDR3 is 15 residues. Germline CDR1 is MDHEN and CDR2 is SYDVKM.

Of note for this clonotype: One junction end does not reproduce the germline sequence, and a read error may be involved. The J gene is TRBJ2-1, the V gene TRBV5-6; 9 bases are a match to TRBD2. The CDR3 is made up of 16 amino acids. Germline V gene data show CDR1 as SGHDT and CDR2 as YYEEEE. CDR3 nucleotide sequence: TGTACCAGCAGCGCGTCTGGGGGCGGGAGGGACAATGAGCAGTTCTTC. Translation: CTSSASGGGRDNEQFF.

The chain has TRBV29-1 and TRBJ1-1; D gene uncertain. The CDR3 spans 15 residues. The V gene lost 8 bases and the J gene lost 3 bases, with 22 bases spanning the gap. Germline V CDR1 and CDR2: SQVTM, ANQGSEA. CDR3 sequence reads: CSIRAGWEIDTEAFF. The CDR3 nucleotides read TGCAGCATTCGGGCGGGGTGGGAAATTGACACTGAAGCTTTCTTT. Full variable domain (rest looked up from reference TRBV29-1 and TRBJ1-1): SAVISQKPSRDICQRGTSLTIQCQVDSQVTMMFWYRQQPGQSLTLIATANQGSEATYESGFVIDKFPISRPNLTFSTLTVSNMSPEDSSIYLCSIRAGWEIDTEAFFGQGTRLTVV.

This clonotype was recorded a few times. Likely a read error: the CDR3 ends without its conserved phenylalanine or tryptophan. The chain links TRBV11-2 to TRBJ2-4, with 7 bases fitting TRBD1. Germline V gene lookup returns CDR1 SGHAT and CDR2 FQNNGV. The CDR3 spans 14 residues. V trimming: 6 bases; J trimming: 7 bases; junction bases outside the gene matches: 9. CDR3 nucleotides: TGTGCCAGCAGTTCCGGGACAGAGGATAACATTCAGTACTTG. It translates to CASSSGTEDNIQYL.

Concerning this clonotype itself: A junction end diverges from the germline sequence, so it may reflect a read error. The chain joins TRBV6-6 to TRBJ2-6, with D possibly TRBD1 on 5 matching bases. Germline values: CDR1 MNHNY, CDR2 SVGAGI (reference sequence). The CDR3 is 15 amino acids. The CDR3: CTSLRTTSGANVQTF. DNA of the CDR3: TGTACCAGCCTTAGAACAACCTCTGGGGCCAACGTCCAGACTTTC.

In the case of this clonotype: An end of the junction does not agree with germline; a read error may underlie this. The CDR3 region is CAWGLVGGLFF. Written as DNA, the CDR3 is TGTGCCTGGGGGTTGGTGGGGGGGCTGTTTTTT. The rearrangement uses TRBV30 and TRBJ2-2, with D perhaps matching TRBD2 (6 bases). The CDR3 runs to 11 residues. Germline V CDR1 and CDR2: GTSNPN, SVGIG (reference sequence).

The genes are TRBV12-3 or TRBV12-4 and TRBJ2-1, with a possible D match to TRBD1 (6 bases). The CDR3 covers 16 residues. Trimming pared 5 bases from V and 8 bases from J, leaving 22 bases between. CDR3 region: CASSKGDNSLRDEQFF. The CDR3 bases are TGTGCCAGCAGTAAAGGGGACAATTCTCTTCGGGATGAGCAGTTCTTC.

The CDR3 here is CACKEIPGHLSSEANVLTF. DNA for the CDR3: TGTGCCTGCAAGGAGATACCGGGACACCTGAGCTCCGAGGCCAACGTCCTGACTTTC. This rearrangement joins TRBV6-5 to TRBJ2-6; tentative D call: TRBD1 (6 bases). CDR1 is MNHEY and CDR2 is SVGAGI in the germline V gene. The CDR3 contains 19 residues. Trimming took 11 bases from V and 6 from J, leaving 32 bases between them.

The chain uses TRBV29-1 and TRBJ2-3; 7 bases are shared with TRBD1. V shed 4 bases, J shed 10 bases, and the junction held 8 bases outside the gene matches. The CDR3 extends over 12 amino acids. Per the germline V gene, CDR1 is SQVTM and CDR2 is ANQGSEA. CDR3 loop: CSVGTKGAAQYF. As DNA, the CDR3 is TGCAGCGTTGGCACCAAGGGGGCTGCGCAGTATTTT.

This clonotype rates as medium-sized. The CDR3 coding sequence is TGCAGCGTCAGGACACGAATAGGAAACACTGAAGCTTTCTTT. Amino acid sequence: CSVRTRIGNTEAFF. The chain employs TRBV29-1 and TRBJ1-1, with D possibly being TRBD1 (5 bases). With 6 bases removed from V and 2 bases from J, the gap between germline ends came to 16 bases. The CDR3 length is 14 residues. Germline V gene sequence: CDR1 SQVTM, CDR2 ANQGSEA.

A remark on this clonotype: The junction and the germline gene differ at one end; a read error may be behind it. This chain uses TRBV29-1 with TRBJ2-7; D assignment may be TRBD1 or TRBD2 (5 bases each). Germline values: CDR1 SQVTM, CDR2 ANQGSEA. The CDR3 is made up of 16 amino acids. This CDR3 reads CSPMTYGTGTPYEEYF. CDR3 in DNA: TGCAGCCCCATGACATATGGGACCGGCACTCCCTACGAGGAGTACTTC.

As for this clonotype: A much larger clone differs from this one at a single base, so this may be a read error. CDR3 sequence: CSAPDGTSGRSDEQYF. The CDR3 DNA sequence: TGCAGTGCGCCAGATGGTACTAGCGGGAGGTCCGACGAGCAGTACTTC. The chain recombines TRBV20-1 with TRBJ2-7; 12 bases line up with TRBD2. V lost 6 bases and J lost 5; bases outside the gene matches: 14. The CDR3 runs 16 residues. In germline, CDR1 is DFQATT, CDR2 SNEGSKA (reference sequence).

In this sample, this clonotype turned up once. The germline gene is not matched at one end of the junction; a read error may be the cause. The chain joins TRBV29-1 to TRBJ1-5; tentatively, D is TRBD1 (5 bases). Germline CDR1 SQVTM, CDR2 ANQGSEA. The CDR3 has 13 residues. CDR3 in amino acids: CSAGRGANQLQHF. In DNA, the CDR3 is TGCAGTGCCGGAAGGGGAGCGAATCAGCTCCAGCATTTT.

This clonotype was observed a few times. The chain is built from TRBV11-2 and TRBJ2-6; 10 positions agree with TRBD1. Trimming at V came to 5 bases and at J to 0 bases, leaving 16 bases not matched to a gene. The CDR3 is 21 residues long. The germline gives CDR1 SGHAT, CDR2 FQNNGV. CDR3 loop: CASSMGGDRGISFSGANVLTF. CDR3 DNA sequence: TGTGCCAGCAGCATGGGGGGGGACAGGGGCATCTCCTTCTCTGGGGCCAACGTCCTGACTTTC. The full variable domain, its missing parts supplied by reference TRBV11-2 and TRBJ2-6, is EAGVAQSPRYKIIEKRQSVAFWCNPISGHATLYWYQQILGQGPKLLIQFQNNGVVDDSQLPKDRFSAERLKGVDSTLKIQPAKLEDSAVYLCASSMGGDRGISFSGANVLTFGAGSRLTVL.